This is a list of T cell receptor beta chains from one sample in a study of Ad26.COV2.S vaccination and SARS-CoV-2 variants. The table came from immunoSEQ multiplex PCR; TCRdb's copy has only in-frame clones and leaves some out. The sample includes approximately 450,000 clones, approximately 92% seen only once; the top ten take 12%. This specimen consisted of peripheral blood, obtained in a trial of Ad26.COV2.S vaccine versus placebo. These receptors all come from a person aged 18 to 65 who received the Ad26.COV2.S COVID-19 vaccine or a placebo. The CDR3 runs from the conserved cysteine through the conserved F or W. D genes are given only for firm matches. Clone size appears in some rows only: once, few, many, or a class for an expanded clone.

cdr3_aa cdr3_nt v_call d_call clone_size j_call
CASSLSLQVSYEQYF TGTGCCAGCAGCTTATCTCTCCAGGTCTCCTACGAGCAGTACTTC TRBV7-2 . . TRBJ2-7
CASSTGPYNEQFF TGTGCCAGCAGCACTGGACCCTACAATGAGCAGTTCTTC TRBV7-9 . once TRBJ2-1
CASSLSHGEKLFF TGTGCCAGCAGCTTGTCCCACGGTGAAAAACTGTTTTTT TRBV7-2 . . TRBJ1-4
CASSGLATDTQYF TGTGCCAGCAGCGGACTAGCAACAGATACGCAGTATTTT TRBV28 TRBD2 . TRBJ2-3
CASSPTSGAYNEQFF TGTGCCAGCAGTCCGACTAGCGGGGCGTACAATGAGCAGTTCTTC TRBV2 TRBD2 . TRBJ2-1
CAISGSTSVENGYTF TGTGCCATCAGTGGGTCTACCTCGGTGGAGAATGGCTACACCTTC TRBV10-3 . . TRBJ1-2
CASRLGREIYEQYF TGTGCCAGCAGGCTAGGACGGGAAATCTACGAGCAGTACTTC TRBV6-5 . . TRBJ2-7
CASSPRQLGAQSEQYF TGTGCCAGCTCACCACGTCAACTGGGGGCGCAAAGCGAGCAGTACTTC TRBV18 . few TRBJ2-7
CASSLGLYNEQFF TGCGCCAGCAGCTTGGGCCTCTACAATGAGCAGTTCTTC TRBV5-1 . . TRBJ2-1
CASSEWVGSYNEQFF TGTGCCAGCAGTGAATGGGTGGGGTCCTACAATGAGCAGTTCTTC TRBV2 . . TRBJ2-1
CASSPGLVQPQHF TGTGCCAGCAGTCCTGGACTTGTACAGCCCCAGCATTTT TRBV28 . . TRBJ1-5
CASSQSGRDIQYF TGTGCCAGCAGCCAGAGCGGGAGAGACATTCAGTACTTC TRBV14 TRBD2 . TRBJ2-4
CASSLDPGLAGEQFF TGCGCCAGCAGCTTGGACCCGGGACTAGCGGGTGAGCAGTTCTTC TRBV5-1 TRBD2 . TRBJ2-1
CASSPGQGAHGELFF TGTGCCAGCTCACCAGGACAGGGAGCGCACGGGGAGCTGTTTTTT TRBV18 TRBD1 . TRBJ2-2
CASSMTSGSYEQYF TGTGCCAGTAGTATGACTAGCGGGTCCTACGAGCAGTACTTC TRBV19 TRBD2 . TRBJ2-7
CASSQLAEVTDTQYF TGTGCCAGCAGCCAATTAGCGGAGGTCACAGATACGCAGTATTTT TRBV3-1/TRBV3-2 . . TRBJ2-3
CASSLIPYEQYF TGTGCCAGCAGTTTAATACCCTACGAGCAGTACTTC TRBV28 . . TRBJ2-7
CASSLDPGAWDTEAFF TGCGCCAGCAGCCTTGACCCGGGGGCTTGGGACACTGAAGCTTTCTTT TRBV4-1 . . TRBJ1-1
CASSPRAVNTEAFF TGTGCCAGCAGCCCACGGGCCGTCAACACTGAAGCTTTCTTT TRBV7-9 . once TRBJ1-1
CASRMTGSNSPLHF TGTGCCAGCAGGATGACAGGGTCCAATTCACCCCTCCACTTT TRBV5-4 TRBD1 few TRBJ1-6
CASSSARTLTYEQYF TGTGCCAGCAGTTCAGCCCGGACGCTTACCTACGAGCAGTACTTC TRBV6-5 . . TRBJ2-7
CASKGIAGEARGNQPQHF TGTGCCAGTAAGGGGATCGCCGGGGAGGCCCGTGGAAATCAGCCCCAGCATTTT TRBV19 . . TRBJ1-5
CAISESLSSYEQYF TGTGCCATCAGTGAGTCGCTCAGCTCCTACGAGCAGTACTTC TRBV10-3 . . TRBJ2-7
CASSLNLGNQPQHF TGTGCCAGCAGTTTAAACCTTGGCAATCAGCCCCAGCATTTT TRBV28 . . TRBJ1-5
CASSPPRTLNYGYTF TGTGCCAGCAGCCCCCCACGGACACTTAACTATGGCTACACCTTC TRBV3-1/TRBV3-2 . few TRBJ1-2
CAWSKSTGRYGYTF TGTGCCTGGAGCAAAAGTACAGGGAGGTATGGCTACACCTTC TRBV30 . . TRBJ1-2
CASSYQVADTQYF TGTGCCAGCAGTTACCAGGTGGCAGATACGCAGTATTTT TRBV6-2/TRBV6-3 . . TRBJ2-3
CASSPSLDRSDTQYF TGTGCCAGCAGCCCATCCCTGGACCGGTCAGATACGCAGTATTTT TRBV11-3 . . TRBJ2-3
CASSQRKTLTNEKLFF TGCGCCAGCAGCCAGAGGAAGACCTTAACTAATGAAAAACTGTTTTTT TRBV4-1 . once TRBJ1-4
CASSLNGLVKANYGYTF TGCGCCAGCAGCCTTAACGGACTTGTTAAAGCTAACTATGGCTACACCTTC TRBV4-1 . . TRBJ1-2
CASSLEGTTNEKLFF TGTGCCAGCAGCTTAGAAGGGACAACTAATGAAAAACTGTTTTTT TRBV7-2 . . TRBJ1-4
CAISEGAYPNTGELFF TGTGCCATCAGTGAAGGGGCCTACCCTAACACCGGGGAGCTGTTTTTT TRBV10-3 . . TRBJ2-2
CASSSSGAGWETQYF TGCGCCAGCAGCTCTAGCGGGGCAGGTTGGGAGACCCAGTACTTC TRBV5-1 TRBD2 . TRBJ2-5
CASSLRDRATDTQYF TGTGCCAGTAGCCTCCGGGACAGAGCCACAGATACGCAGTATTTT TRBV19 TRBD1 . TRBJ2-3
CASSQDPSPGRVGELFF TGTGCCAGCAGCCAAGACCCTTCCCCGGGGAGGGTCGGGGAGCTGTTTTTT TRBV4-2 TRBD2 . TRBJ2-2
CASSREGGIAYNEQFF TGTGCCAGCAGCCGTGAGGGGGGGATCGCCTACAATGAGCAGTTCTTC TRBV7-3 . . TRBJ2-1
CAWSDLSSGPWGETQYF TGTGCCTGGAGTGACCTCTCTAGCGGGCCATGGGGGGAGACCCAGTACTTC TRBV30 TRBD2 . TRBJ2-5
CASSLRLADNEQFF TGTGCCAGCAGCTTAAGGCTAGCAGACAATGAGCAGTTCTTC TRBV11-3 . . TRBJ2-1
CAIKGGAGYEQYF TGTGCCATTAAAGGGGGGGCTGGCTACGAGCAGTACTTC TRBV10-3 . . TRBJ2-7
CASSILVTDTQYF TGTGCCAGTAGTATCCTGGTCACAGATACGCAGTATTTT TRBV19 . once TRBJ2-3
CASGRTGYTDTQYF TGTGCCAGCGGGAGGACAGGGTACACAGATACGCAGTATTTT TRBV27 TRBD1 . TRBJ2-3
CASSQDSGQLSYEQYF TGCGCCAGCAGCCAAGATTCCGGACAGCTCTCCTACGAGCAGTACTTC TRBV4-3 . . TRBJ2-7
CASSHGLAGGLLTDTQYF TGTGCCAGCAGCCACGGACTAGCGGGAGGCCTTCTCACAGATACGCAGTATTTT TRBV3-1/TRBV3-2 TRBD2 . TRBJ2-3
CASSPGESSHQETQYF TGTGCCAGCAGCCCGGGGGAGTCGAGCCACCAAGAGACCCAGTACTTC TRBV11-3 . . TRBJ2-5
CASSEEAGQETQYF TGTGCCAGCAGTGAAGAGGCAGGGCAAGAGACCCAGTACTTC TRBV2 . . TRBJ2-5
CASSQGRTSGRGIWLDTQYF TGTGCCAGCAGCCAAGGACGTACTAGCGGGAGAGGGATCTGGCTGGATACGCAGTATTTT TRBV4-2 TRBD2 . TRBJ2-3
CASSRSGILETQYF TGTGCCAGCAGCCGTAGCGGGATCTTAGAGACCCAGTACTTC TRBV11-3 TRBD2 . TRBJ2-5
CSASPGSGIHNEQFF TGCAGTGCTAGTCCCGGTAGCGGGATCCACAATGAGCAGTTCTTC TRBV20-1 TRBD2 . TRBJ2-1
CASSLRGRAPDTQYF TGTGCCAGCAGTTTACGCGGGAGGGCCCCAGATACGCAGTATTTT TRBV27 TRBD2 once TRBJ2-3